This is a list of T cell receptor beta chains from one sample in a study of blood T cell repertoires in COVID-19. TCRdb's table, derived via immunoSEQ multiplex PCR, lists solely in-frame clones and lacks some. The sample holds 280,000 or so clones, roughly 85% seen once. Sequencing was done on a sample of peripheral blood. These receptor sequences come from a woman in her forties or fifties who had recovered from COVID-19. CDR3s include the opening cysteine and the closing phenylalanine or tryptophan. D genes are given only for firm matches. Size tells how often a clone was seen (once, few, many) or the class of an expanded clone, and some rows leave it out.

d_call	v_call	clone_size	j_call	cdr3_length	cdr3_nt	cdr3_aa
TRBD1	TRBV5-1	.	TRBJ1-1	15	TGCGCCAGCAGCTCCGGACAGGGCAAGTACACTGAAGCTTTCTTT	CASSSGQGKYTEAFF
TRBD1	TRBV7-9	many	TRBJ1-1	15	TGTGCCAGCACCCTAGCCCCAGGGGGCAACACTGAAGCTTTCTTT	CASTLAPGGNTEAFF
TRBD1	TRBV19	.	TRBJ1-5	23	TGTGCCAGTACTGTAGTCCAGGCAGCGTCACCGGGACAGTCTTACTATAGCAATCAGCCCCAGCATTTT	CASTVVQAASPGQSYYSNQPQHF
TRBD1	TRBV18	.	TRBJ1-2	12	TGTGCCAGCTCACCTGACAGGGGACTGAATACCTTC	CASSPDRGLNTF
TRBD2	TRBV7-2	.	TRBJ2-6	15	TGTGCCAGCAGCTTTAGCGGGAGCGGGGCCAACGTCCTGACTTTC	CASSFSGSGANVLTF
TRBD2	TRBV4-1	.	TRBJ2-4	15	TGCGCCAGCAAAGGACTAGGCGGGAGCAAAAACATTCAGTACTTC	CASKGLGGSKNIQYF
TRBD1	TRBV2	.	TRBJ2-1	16	TGTGCCAGCCAGAGCGACAGGGTCCTGGGTATCAATGAGCAGTTCTTC	CASQSDRVLGINEQFF
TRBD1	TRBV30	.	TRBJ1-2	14	TGTGCCTGGAGCCGGACAGGGTTGAGGTATGGCTACACCTTC	CAWSRTGLRYGYTF
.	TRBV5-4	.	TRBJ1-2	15	TGTGCCAGCAGCCTCACAGCAGCAGGGGACTATGGCTACACCTTC	CASSLTAAGDYGYTF
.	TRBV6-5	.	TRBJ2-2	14	TGTGCCAGCAGTTTAAGGACTAACACCGGGGAGCTGTTTTTT	CASSLRTNTGELFF
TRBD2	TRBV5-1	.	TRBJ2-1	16	TGCGCCAGCAGCTTGCCTAGCGGGGGGGCATTCAATGAGCAGTTCTTC	CASSLPSGGAFNEQFF
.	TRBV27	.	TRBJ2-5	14	TGTGCCAGCAGTTTCCAGGGCCCCGCAGAGACCCAGTACTTC	CASSFQGPAETQYF
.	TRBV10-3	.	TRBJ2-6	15	TGTGCCATCAGTGAGCGAGGTTCTGGGGCCAACGTCCTGACTTTC	CAISERGSGANVLTF
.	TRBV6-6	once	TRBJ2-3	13	TGTGCCAGCAGACTCCAGGGCACAGATACGCAGTATTTT	CASRLQGTDTQYF
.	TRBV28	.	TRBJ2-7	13	TGTGCCAGCAGCCTTTGGGGAGCCTACGAGCAGTACTTC	CASSLWGAYEQYF
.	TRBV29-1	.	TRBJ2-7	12	TGCAGCGTTGTGGCAGATTCCTACGAGCAGTACTTC	CSVVADSYEQYF
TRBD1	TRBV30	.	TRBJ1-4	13	TGTGCCTGTGCGAGGGGGCCTTATGAAAAACTGTTTTTT	CACARGPYEKLFF
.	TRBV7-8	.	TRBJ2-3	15	TGTGCCAGCAGCTCCGGACAGCTATTCACAGATACGCAGTATTTT	CASSSGQLFTDTQYF
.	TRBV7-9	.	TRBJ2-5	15	TGTGCCACCACCCCACTGGGGCTAGGACAAGAGACCCAGTACTTC	CATTPLGLGQETQYF
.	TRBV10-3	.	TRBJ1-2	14	TGTGCCATCGGCGACCTCGGAGCTAACTATGGCTACACCTTC	CAIGDLGANYGYTF
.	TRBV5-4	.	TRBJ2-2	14	TGTGCCAGCAGCTTTGTGACTAACACCGGGGAGCTGTTTTTT	CASSFVTNTGELFF
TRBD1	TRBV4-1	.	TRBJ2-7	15	TGCGCCAGCAGCCAAATCCGGGACAGGGCATACGAGCAGTACTTC	CASSQIRDRAYEQYF
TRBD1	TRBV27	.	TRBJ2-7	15	TGTGCCAGCAGTTCGCCGACAGGGGGGGTCCGCGAGCAGTACTTC	CASSSPTGGVREQYF
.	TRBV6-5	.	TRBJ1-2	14	TGTGCCAGCAGTTACTCAGGGGAAGGCTATGGCTACACCTTC	CASSYSGEGYGYTF
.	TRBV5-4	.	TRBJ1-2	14	TGTGCCAGCAGCTTGGGGACAGAAAACTATGGCTACACCTTC	CASSLGTENYGYTF
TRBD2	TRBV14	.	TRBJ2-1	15	TGTGCCAGCAGCCCCCCCGTAGCGGGATACAATGAGCAGTTCTTC	CASSPPVAGYNEQFF
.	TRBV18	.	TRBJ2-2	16	TGTGCCAGCTCACCACTAGCTTCCCCCGTCGGAGGGGAGCTGTTTTTT	CASSPLASPVGGELFF
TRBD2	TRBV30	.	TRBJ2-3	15	TGTGCCTGGAGTTCCACTAGCGTACTCACAGATACGCAGTATTTT	CAWSSTSVLTDTQYF
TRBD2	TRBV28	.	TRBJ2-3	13	TGTGCCAGCGGTCTGGGGGGGGCAGATACGCAGTATTTT	CASGLGGADTQYF